The sample holds many counts of the clone carrying this TCR beta chain. The data belong to a study of T-cell reconstitution after alpha-beta-depleted transplantation in children. V was trimmed by 2 bases and J by 5 bases, leaving 13 bases between them. Germline-derived CDR1 and CDR2 are DFQATT and SNEGSKA (reference sequence). The CDR3 contains 13 residues. TCRbeta library preparation incorporated unique molecular identifiers. TCRdb ran MiXCR on the PCR reads and lists one entry per CDR3 protein. The sample holds hundreds of thousands of distinct CDR3 sequences, 11% seen once. Sample: peripheral blood, taken 180 days after TCRalphabeta/CD19-depleted stem cell transplant. This TCR came from a male patient aged 2 to 10 who had a stem cell transplant for chronic granulomatous disease, so the T cells may come from the graft donor. This chain connects TRBV20-1 to TRBJ2-7; a possible D gene is TRBD1 (5 bases). The CDR3 nucleotides read TGCAGTGCTAGATTTCCAGGGTCGAACGAGCAGTACTTC. Its translation is CSARFPGSNEQYF.